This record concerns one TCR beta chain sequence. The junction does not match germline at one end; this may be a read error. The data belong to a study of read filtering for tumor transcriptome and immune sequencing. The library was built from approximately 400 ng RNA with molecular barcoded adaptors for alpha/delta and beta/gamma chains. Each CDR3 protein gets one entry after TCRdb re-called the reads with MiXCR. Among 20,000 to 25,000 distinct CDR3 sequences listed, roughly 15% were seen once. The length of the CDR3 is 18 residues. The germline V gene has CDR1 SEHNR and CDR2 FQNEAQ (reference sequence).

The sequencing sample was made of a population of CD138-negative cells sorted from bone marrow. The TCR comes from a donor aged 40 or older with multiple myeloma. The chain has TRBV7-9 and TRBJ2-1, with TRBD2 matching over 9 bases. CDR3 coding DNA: TGTGCCAGCAGCGCCGCCGGGACTAGCAGGAGTTCCTACAATGAGCAGTCCTTC. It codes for CASSAAGTSRSSYNEQSF.